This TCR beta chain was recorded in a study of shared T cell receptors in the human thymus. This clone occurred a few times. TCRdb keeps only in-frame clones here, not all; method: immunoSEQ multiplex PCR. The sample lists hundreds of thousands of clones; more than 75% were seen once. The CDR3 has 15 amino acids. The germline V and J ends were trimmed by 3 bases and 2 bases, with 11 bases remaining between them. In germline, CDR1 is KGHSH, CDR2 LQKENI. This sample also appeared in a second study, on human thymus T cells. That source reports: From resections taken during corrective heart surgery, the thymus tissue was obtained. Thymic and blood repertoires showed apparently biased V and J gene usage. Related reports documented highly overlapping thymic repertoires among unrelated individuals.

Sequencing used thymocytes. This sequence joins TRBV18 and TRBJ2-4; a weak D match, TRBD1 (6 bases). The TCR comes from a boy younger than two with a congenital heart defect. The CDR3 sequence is CASSPLGAPKNIQYF. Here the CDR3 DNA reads TGTGCCAGCTCACCGTTGGGGGCCCCCAAAAACATTCAGTACTTC.